Listed here are 21 T cell receptor beta chains from one sample, sequenced in a study of blood T cell repertoires in COVID-19. Clones were read by immunoSEQ multiplex PCR, and TCRdb kept only the in-frame ones, dropping some. The table lists 130,000 or so clones, roughly 78% of them singletons. Sequenced: peripheral blood. The receptors here all came from a man aged 60 to 69 with active or convalescent COVID-19.

This clone appeared once. The gene calls are TRBV5-6 and TRBJ2-2; 7 bases agree with TRBD1. CDR3 length: 14 residues. Trimming at V came to 4 bases and at J to 2 bases, leaving 2 bases not matched to a gene. Germline V gene data show CDR1 as SGHDT and CDR2 as YYEEEE. The CDR3 reads CASSRQGNTGELFF. In nucleotides, the CDR3 is TGTGCCAGCAGCCGACAGGGCAACACCGGGGAGCTGTTTTTT. The variable domain in full, with the rest retrieved from reference TRBV5-6 and TRBJ2-2, is DAGVTQSPTHLIKTRGQQVTLRCSPKSGHDTVSWYQQALGQGPQFIFQYYEEEERQRGNFPDRFSGHQFPNYSSELNVNALLLGDSALYLCASSRQGNTGELFFGEGSRLTVL.

The chain links TRBV3-1 (or the pseudogene TRBV3-2) to TRBJ2-1; tentatively, D is TRBD1 (6 bases). Germline CDR1 reads LGHDT; CDR2 reads YNNKEL (reference sequence). The V end lost 4 bases, the J end lost 4 bases, and 11 bases lay between the germline ends. This CDR3 region has 14 residues. CDR3 amino acids: CASSLGQSYNEQFF. CDR3 nucleotide sequence: TGTGCCAGCAGCCTTGGACAGAGTTACAATGAGCAGTTCTTC.

The V gene is TRBV5-1, the J gene TRBJ2-7; 8 bases match TRBD2. The junction had 12 bases not matched to a gene; V was cut back by 1 base and J by 6 bases. The V gene's germline CDR1 is SGHRS and CDR2 YFSETQ. This CDR3 region has 16 residues. The CDR3 DNA follows: TGCGCCAGCAGCTTGTGGGCGGGAGGACTGCCGGGCGAGCAGTACTTC. Translating it yields CASSLWAGGLPGEQYF.

The rearrangement uses TRBV15 and TRBJ2-3; 7 bases are shared with TRBD1. Per germline, CDR1 LNHNV and CDR2 YYDKDF (reference sequence). The CDR3 sequence is 12 residues long. Trimming cost V 3 bases and J 6 bases; bases outside gene matches: 0. CDR3 in amino acids: CATSSRGDTQYF. In nucleotides, the CDR3 is TGTGCCACCAGCAGCAGGGGGGATACGCAGTATTTT.

This chain connects TRBV5-5 to TRBJ1-1; D not resolved. Trimming pared 0 bases from V and 5 bases from J, leaving 14 bases between. This CDR3 is 15 amino acids long. Germline loops: CDR1 SGHKS, CDR2 YYEKEE (reference sequence). CDR3 sequence (DNA): TGTGCCAGCAGCTTGGATGGCAGGTCGGGAACTGAAGCTTTCTTT. Residues: CASSLDGRSGTEAFF.

The J gene is TRBJ1-2, the V gene TRBV6-2 or TRBV6-3, with D possibly TRBD1 on 5 matching bases. Germline V gene data show CDR1 as MNHEY and CDR2 as SVGEGT. Trimming took 0 bases from V and 2 from J, leaving 16 bases between them. The CDR3 loop spans 17 amino acids. CDR3 residues: CASSYSSSGVDNYGYTF. The CDR3 nucleotides are TGTGCCAGCAGTTACTCATCCTCGGGGGTGGACAACTATGGCTACACCTTC.

This clone has more than one count but fewer than ten. The chain is built from TRBV19 and TRBJ2-2; 10 positions match TRBD2. CDR3 length: 16 amino acids. Germline CDR1 is LNHDA and CDR2 is SQIVND (reference sequence). V was pared by 3 bases and J by 4 bases, with 5 bases of the junction left unmatched. The CDR3 loop is CASSITRTSGTGELFF. The DNA of the CDR3 is TGTGCCAGTAGTATTACGAGGACTAGCGGCACCGGGGAGCTGTTTTTT.

The chain recombines TRBV10-3 with TRBJ2-5; 7 bases match TRBD1. V shed 6 bases and J 1 base; nucleotides not matched to a gene: 5. The CDR3 loop spans 14 amino acids. The V gene's germline CDR1 is ENHRY and CDR2 SYGVKD. CDR3: CAIRGDRAQETQYF. The CDR3 DNA sequence: TGTGCCATCAGAGGTGACAGGGCCCAAGAGACCCAGTACTTC.

The gene calls are TRBV4-3 and TRBJ2-3, with D perhaps TRBD2 (5 bases). This CDR3 comprises 11 residues. Germline values: CDR1 LGHNA, CDR2 YSLEER. V was cut by 1 base and J by 9 bases, with 5 bases left in between. The CDR3 region is CASSQAGTQYF. The DNA of the CDR3 is TGCGCCAGCAGCCAAGCGGGGACGCAGTATTTT.

This clone was seen only once. V and J are TRBV19 and TRBJ1-4; D uncertain. Germline-derived CDR1 and CDR2 are LNHDA and SQIVND (reference sequence). This CDR3 has 14 residues. Trimming took 9 bases from V and 5 from J, leaving 16 bases between them. This CDR3 is CASADSLGNEKLFF. CDR3 coding DNA: TGTGCCAGCGCGGATTCACTAGGCAATGAAAAACTGTTTTTT. The variable domain in full, with the rest retrieved from reference TRBV19 and TRBJ1-4, is DGGITQSPKYLFRKEGQNVTLSCEQNLNHDAMYWYRQDPGQGLRLIYYSQIVNDFQKGDIAEGYSVSREKKESFPLTVTSAQKNPTAFYLCASADSLGNEKLFFGSGTQLSVL.

The CDR3 spells CASSAHDRSINSPLHF. CDR3 sequence (DNA): TGTGCCAGCAGCGCACATGACAGGAGCATCAATTCACCCCTCCACTTT. The chain combines TRBV9 with TRBJ1-6; D may be TRBD1 (6 bases). This CDR3 has 16 amino acids. The germline V and J ends were trimmed by 3 bases and 7 bases, with 17 bases remaining between them. In germline, CDR1 is SGDLS, CDR2 YYNGEE.

The rearrangement links TRBV19 to TRBJ2-7; a possible D gene is TRBD1 (6 bases). Germline V gene sequence: CDR1 LNHDA, CDR2 SQIVND (reference sequence). The V gene lost 1 base and the J gene lost 7 bases, with 14 bases spanning the gap. CDR3 size: 14 residues. CDR3 nucleotide sequence: TGTGCCAGTAGTATAGGAAGAGGGACAACGGAGCAGTACTTC. Amino acid sequence: CASSIGRGTTEQYF.

This chain connects TRBV28 to TRBJ2-3; the match to TRBD2 covers 11 bases. This CDR3 comprises 14 residues. The germline CDR1 and CDR2 sequences are MDHEN and SYDVKM. V lost 8 bases and J lost 4; bases outside the gene matches: 5. The CDR3 sequence is CASFTSGSADTQYF. In DNA, the CDR3 is TGTGCCAGCTTTACTAGCGGGAGCGCAGATACGCAGTATTTT. The variable domain in full, completed from reference TRBV28 and TRBJ2-3, reads DVKVTQSSRYLVKRTGEKVFLECVQDMDHENMFWYRQDPGLGLRLIYFSYDVKMKEKGDIPEGYSVSREKKERFSLILESASTNQTSMYLCASFTSGSADTQYFGPGTRLTVL.

The chain links TRBV21-1 to TRBJ1-4; the table assigns TRBD1, which was not confirmed against the DNA. TRBV21-1 represents a pseudogene. The CDR3 extends over 15 amino acids. DNA of the CDR3: TGTGCCAGCAGCAAAGGGACAGGCCCTAATGAAAAACTGTTTTTT. It codes for CASSKGTGPNEKLFF.

The chain links TRBV6-6 to TRBJ1-1, with TRBD1 identical over 9 bases. Looked up from germline, CDR1 is MNHNY and CDR2 is SVGAGI (reference sequence). J lost 5 bases, V lost 5 bases, and 9 bases had no gene match. The CDR3 length is 15 residues. CDR3 sequence reads: CASSDTGTGRTEAFF. Written as DNA, the CDR3 is TGTGCCAGCAGTGACACCGGGACAGGGAGGACTGAAGCTTTCTTT.

V is TRBV4-2 and J is TRBJ2-3; D gene uncertain. The CDR3 sequence is 17 residues long. Germline values: CDR1 LGHNA, CDR2 YNFKEQ. V lost 1 base and J lost 0, with 14 bases in between. In nucleotides, the CDR3 is TGTGCCAGCAGCCAAGCAGAGAGGAGATCTAGCACAGATACGCAGTATTTT. Translation gives CASSQAERRSSTDTQYF.

The chain combines TRBV5-5 with TRBJ1-2; D is unresolved. Germline V lookup: CDR1 SGHKS, CDR2 YYEKEE (reference sequence). The CDR3 consists of 14 residues. V was pared by 5 bases and J by 2 bases, with 13 bases between. Here the CDR3 reads CASSSQPGNYGYTF. CDR3 bases: TGTGCCAGCAGTTCCCAGCCAGGAAACTATGGCTACACCTTC.

The chain employs TRBV5-1 and TRBJ2-1; TRBD1 is a possible D gene (6 bases). CDR1 and CDR2 (germline): SGHRS, YFSETQ. V dropped 0 bases and J dropped 0 bases, with 10 bases sitting between them. The CDR3 runs 16 residues. CDR3 in DNA: TGCGCCAGCAGCTTGGAGGGGACATACTCCTACAATGAGCAGTTCTTC. Encoded protein: CASSLEGTYSYNEQFF. Filled out from reference TRBV5-1 and TRBJ2-1, the complete variable domain reads KAGVTQTPRYLIKTRGQQVTLSCSPISGHRSVSWYQQTPGQGLQFLFEYFSETQRNKGNFPGRFSGRQFSNSRSEMNVSTLELGDSALYLCASSLEGTYSYNEQFFGPGTRLTVL.

The V call is TRBV15, the J call TRBJ1-2; the match to TRBD1 covers 9 bases. There are 16 residues in the CDR3. Germline CDR1 reads LNHNV; CDR2 reads YYDKDF (reference sequence). Germline trimming cut 0 bases from V and 5 bases from J; bases unmatched to any gene: 7. CDR3 nucleotides: TGTGCCACCAGCAGAGACCAGACAGGGGGTGGGTATGGCTACACCTTC. As protein: CATSRDQTGGGYGYTF.

This rearrangement joins TRBV9 to TRBJ2-2; 12 nucleotides align to TRBD2. CDR3 length: 15 residues. Germline CDR1 SGDLS, CDR2 YYNGEE. V shed 3 bases, J shed 4 bases, and the junction held 1 base outside the gene matches. The CDR3: CASSATSGSTGELFF. In nucleotides, the CDR3 is TGTGCCAGCAGCGCGACTAGCGGGAGCACCGGGGAGCTGTTTTTT.

CDR3 nucleotide sequence: TGTGCCAGCAGCGTAGAAGGGGAAACTAGCGGGAGGGGCCGGGAGCAGTTCTTC. It specifies CASSVEGETSGRGREQFF. The V gene is TRBV9, the J gene TRBJ2-1; 13 bases agree with TRBD2. This CDR3 comprises 18 residues. V lost 0 bases, J lost 10 bases, and 13 bases stayed unmatched. CDR1 SGDLS and CDR2 YYNGEE come from the germline V gene.